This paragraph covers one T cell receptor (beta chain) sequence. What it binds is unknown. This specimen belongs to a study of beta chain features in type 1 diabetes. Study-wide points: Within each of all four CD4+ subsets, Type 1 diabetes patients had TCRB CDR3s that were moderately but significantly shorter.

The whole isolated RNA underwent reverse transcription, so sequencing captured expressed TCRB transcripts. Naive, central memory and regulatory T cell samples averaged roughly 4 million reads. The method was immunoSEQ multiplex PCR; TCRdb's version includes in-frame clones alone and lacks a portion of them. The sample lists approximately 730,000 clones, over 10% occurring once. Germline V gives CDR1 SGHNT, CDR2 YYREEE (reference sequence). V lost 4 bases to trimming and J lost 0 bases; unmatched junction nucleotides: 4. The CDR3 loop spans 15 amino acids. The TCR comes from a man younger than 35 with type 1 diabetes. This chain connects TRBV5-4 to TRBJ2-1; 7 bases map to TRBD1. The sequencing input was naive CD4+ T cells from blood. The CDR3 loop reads CASSGTANSYNEQFF. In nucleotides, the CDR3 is TGTGCCAGCAGCGGGACAGCCAACTCCTACAATGAGCAGTTCTTC.